Below, one TCR beta chain is given with its context. Its antigen is currently unknown. PCR was performed a second time for 7 to 11 cycles using a sample-barcoded 5' primer and a J-beta primer mix. Each CDR3 protein gets one entry after TCRdb re-called the 5' RACE reads with MiXCR. The profile covers roughly 700,000 distinct CDR3 sequences, with about 34% appearing a single time and 15% taken by the ten largest. In terms of origin and age, donors were healthy Caucasian individuals from Russia aged roughly 6 to 90. Per sample, a minimum of 6 million PBMCs were isolated. Total RNA amounts of at least 6 micrograms were extracted per sample. This specimen comes from a study of blood T cells in healthy people across ages. The CDR3 spans 14 residues. Germline loops: CDR1 DFQATT, CDR2 SNEGSKA (reference sequence). The V end lost 4 bases, the J end lost 8 bases, and 18 bases lay between the germline ends. Study-wide points: Long-lived and aged donors differed, with more naive CD4+ cells and higher diversity in the long-lived.

The sequence was collected from an elderly woman in good health. The sequenced sample was blood. V is TRBV20-1 and J is TRBJ2-1; D is ambiguous. CDR3: CSAKHQPEIDEQFF. In nucleotides, the CDR3 is TGCAGTGCTAAACACCAGCCGGAGATTGATGAGCAGTTCTTC.